This is a list of T cell receptor beta chains from one sample in a study of cytomegalovirus exposure and HLA in healthy donors. Method: immunoSEQ multiplex PCR; TCRdb's copy keeps in-frame clones and lacks some. This table holds 65,000 or so clones, 60% to 80% found once. Sequenced input: PBMCs. These receptor sequences come from a woman in her 40s in good health and CMV-seropositive. The CDR3 runs from the conserved cysteine through the conserved F or W. Each record gives: J gene, D gene, V gene, clone size, CDR3 DNA, CDR3 protein. D genes are given only for firm matches. Clone sizes are given selectively: once, few, many, or a class where the clone is expanded.

J: TRBJ1-2; D: .; V: TRBV11-2; size: .; DNA: TGTGCCAGCAGCTTAGGTTTCCGGACAGTAGATCAAGGCTACACCTTC; CDR3: CASSLGFRTVDQGYTF
J: TRBJ2-7; D: .; V: TRBV21-1; size: .; DNA: TGTGCCAGCAGCAAAGCTAACAGCTCCTACGAGCAGTACTTC; CDR3: CASSKANSSYEQYF
J: TRBJ1-5; D: .; V: TRBV5-1; size: few; DNA: TGCGCCAGCAGCTTAACCAGGGATCAGCCCCAGCATTTT; CDR3: CASSLTRDQPQHF
J: TRBJ2-5; D: TRBD1; V: TRBV6-5; size: .; DNA: TGTGCCAGCAGCAAAGACAGGGGGCGCAGAGAGACCCAGTACTTC; CDR3: CASSKDRGRRETQYF
J: TRBJ2-7; D: TRBD2; V: TRBV7-8; size: .; DNA: TGTGCCAGCAGCCCCGGGGGGGCCACAATCTACGAGCAGTACTTC; CDR3: CASSPGGATIYEQYF
J: TRBJ2-4; D: .; V: TRBV19; size: .; DNA: TGTGCCAGTACCCCAGGGCGGGCCAAAAACATTCAGTACTTC; CDR3: CASTPGRAKNIQYF
J: TRBJ2-3; D: .; V: TRBV6-4; size: .; DNA: TGTGCCAGCAGTGACAACGGAGGCACAGATACGCAGTATTTT; CDR3: CASSDNGGTDTQYF
J: TRBJ2-5; D: .; V: TRBV5-4; size: .; DNA: TGTGCCAGCAGCTTTAGCGAAACCCAGTACTTC; CDR3: CASSFSETQYF
J: TRBJ2-7; D: .; V: TRBV7-2; size: few; DNA: TGTGCCAGCAGCTTTGGGCCGGGGGACTACGAGCAGTACTTC; CDR3: CASSFGPGDYEQYF
J: TRBJ1-1; D: TRBD1; V: TRBV18; size: .; DNA: TGTGCCAGCTCACAACAGGGGGGGATGAACACTGAAGCTTTCTTT; CDR3: CASSQQGGMNTEAFF
J: TRBJ1-3; D: .; V: TRBV11-2; size: .; DNA: TGTGCCAGCAGCTTAATAGACGGAGGCCCAAAAAACACCATATATTTT; CDR3: CASSLIDGGPKNTIYF
J: TRBJ2-7; D: TRBD2; V: TRBV7-2; size: .; DNA: TGTGCCAGCAGCTGGAGCGGGGGGGCCAATGAGCAGTACTTC; CDR3: CASSWSGGANEQYF
J: TRBJ2-7; D: .; V: TRBV5-4; size: .; DNA: TGTGCCAGCAGCTTGTTCCACAAGATTCCGTACGCTGCAAGCTCCTACGAGCAGTACTTC; CDR3: CASSLFHKIPYAASSYEQYF
J: TRBJ2-7; D: .; V: TRBV28; size: .; DNA: TGTGCCAGCAGTTTATCCATATACGGGATCACCTACGAGCAGTACTTC; CDR3: CASSLSIYGITYEQYF
J: TRBJ2-7; D: .; V: TRBV15; size: .; DNA: TGTGCCACCAGCAGAGTCCAGGCTTCCTACGAGCAGTACTTC; CDR3: CATSRVQASYEQYF
J: TRBJ2-2; D: .; V: TRBV18; size: .; DNA: TGTGCCAGCTCACCATTTGAGAAGACAAACGAAGCGAACACCGGGGAGCTGTTTTTT; CDR3: CASSPFEKTNEANTGELFF
J: TRBJ1-5; D: TRBD1; V: TRBV6-1; size: few; DNA: TGTGCCAGCAGCCACAGGGGTCTCCAGCCCCAGCATTTT; CDR3: CASSHRGLQPQHF
J: TRBJ1-6; D: TRBD1; V: TRBV27; size: .; DNA: TGTGCCAGCAGTCCCCGGGACAGGATTTCACCCCTCCACTTT; CDR3: CASSPRDRISPLHF
J: TRBJ2-7; D: TRBD2; V: TRBV13; size: .; DNA: TGTGCCAGCAGCTCCTCCGGGGGGGGCTACGAGCAGTACTTC; CDR3: CASSSSGGGYEQYF
J: TRBJ1-1; D: .; V: TRBV9; size: .; DNA: TGTGCCAGCAGCGACCGGGGAGCGGGCACTGAAGCTTTCTTT; CDR3: CASSDRGAGTEAFF
J: TRBJ2-5; D: .; V: TRBV2; size: few; DNA: TGTGCCAGCAGTGGCAGACAGGGAGGAAAGCAGTACTTC; CDR3: CASSGRQGGKQYF
J: TRBJ1-6; D: .; V: TRBV10-2; size: .; DNA: TGCGCCAGCAAAGACAAAGGAAGCTCCTATAATTCACCCCTCCACTTT; CDR3: CASKDKGSSYNSPLHF
J: TRBJ2-5; D: .; V: TRBV4-1; size: .; DNA: TGCGCCAGCAGCCCGACACCTCAAGAGACCCAGTACTTC; CDR3: CASSPTPQETQYF
J: TRBJ2-2; D: .; V: TRBV25-1; size: .; DNA: TGTGCCAGCAGTGAAACAACAGGGCGAACCGGGGAGCTGTTTTTT; CDR3: CASSETTGRTGELFF
J: TRBJ2-2; D: .; V: TRBV5-8; size: .; DNA: TGTGCCAGCAGCTTCGGCAGGGTGACCGGGGAGCTGTTTTTT; CDR3: CASSFGRVTGELFF
J: TRBJ2-5; D: TRBD2; V: TRBV11-2; size: .; DNA: TGTGCCAGCAGCTTAGCCCCACTAGCGGGGGGCCAAGAGACCCAGTACTTC; CDR3: CASSLAPLAGGQETQYF
J: TRBJ2-2; D: .; V: TRBV18; size: once; DNA: TGTGCCAGCTCACCCGGAGCATTTAACACCGGGGAGCTGTTTTTT; CDR3: CASSPGAFNTGELFF
J: TRBJ1-5; D: TRBD1; V: TRBV19; size: .; DNA: TGTGCCAGTAGTGCGGGGACAGCAAATCAGCCCCAGCATTTT; CDR3: CASSAGTANQPQHF
J: TRBJ1-1; D: .; V: TRBV4-1; size: .; DNA: TGCGCCAGCAGCCAAGGAGGGATCGGGCAGTCTAACACTGAAGCTTTCTTT; CDR3: CASSQGGIGQSNTEAFF
J: TRBJ1-2; D: .; V: TRBV6-4; size: .; DNA: TGTGCCAGCAGCCTTGAAGGGCAAAGCGGTGGCTACACCTTC; CDR3: CASSLEGQSGGYTF
J: TRBJ2-7; D: .; V: TRBV18; size: .; DNA: TGTGCCAGCTCACCAAGGGGAACGGAAATAGCCTACGAGCAGTACTTC; CDR3: CASSPRGTEIAYEQYF
J: TRBJ1-2; D: .; V: TRBV18; size: .; DNA: TGTGCCAGCTCACCTGTTGGGGGGGAGATAAACTATGGCTACACCTTC; CDR3: CASSPVGGEINYGYTF
J: TRBJ1-5; D: .; V: TRBV19; size: .; DNA: TGTGCCAGTAGACAGACCTATAGCAATCAGCCCCAGCATTTT; CDR3: CASRQTYSNQPQHF
J: TRBJ2-6; D: .; V: TRBV6-1; size: few; DNA: TGTGCCAGCTCCAGGGGGGTCTCTGGGGCCAACGTCCTGACTTTC; CDR3: CASSRGVSGANVLTF
J: TRBJ2-7; D: TRBD2; V: TRBV11-3; size: .; DNA: TGTGCCAGCAGACGGATTTTGACTAGCGGAGGCTACGAGCAGTACTTC; CDR3: CASRRILTSGGYEQYF
J: TRBJ2-1; D: .; V: TRBV9; size: .; DNA: TGTGCCAGCAGCGTGGAGCTCGATGAGCAGTTCTTC; CDR3: CASSVELDEQFF
J: TRBJ2-1; D: .; V: TRBV7-9; size: once; DNA: TGTTCCAGCAGCACCGGGAATGAGCAGTTCTTC; CDR3: CSSSTGNEQFF
J: TRBJ2-3; D: TRBD1; V: TRBV19; size: .; DNA: TGTGCCAGTAGAGGACAGGGAGGCACAGATACGCAGTATTTT; CDR3: CASRGQGGTDTQYF
J: TRBJ1-1; D: .; V: TRBV6-7; size: .; DNA: TGTGCCAGCAGTTATCCAGGGTTTACTGAAGCTTTCTTT; CDR3: CASSYPGFTEAFF
J: TRBJ1-2; D: TRBD1; V: TRBV6-1; size: .; DNA: TGTGCCAGCAGTGACAGGGACAGACCCTCCTATGGCTACACCTTC; CDR3: CASSDRDRPSYGYTF
J: TRBJ2-3; D: TRBD2; V: TRBV5-4; size: .; DNA: TGTGCCAGCAGCTGGAGCGGGGGGAGAGGCACGCAGTATTTT; CDR3: CASSWSGGRGTQYF
J: TRBJ2-3; D: .; V: TRBV9; size: .; DNA: TGTGCCAGCAGCGCCGGGTCTACAGGAGCGTATACGCAGTATTTT; CDR3: CASSAGSTGAYTQYF
J: TRBJ1-4; D: .; V: TRBV19; size: .; DNA: TGTGCCAGTAGTAGAAACGCGGGACCGAATGAAAAACTGTTTTTT; CDR3: CASSRNAGPNEKLFF
J: TRBJ2-5; D: .; V: TRBV4-1; size: once; DNA: TGCGCCAGCAGCCTGACAGGAGGAGAGACCCAGTACTTC; CDR3: CASSLTGGETQYF
J: TRBJ1-6; D: .; V: TRBV25-1; size: .; DNA: TGTGCCAGCAGTGGCCAGGGCCAGACCTATTCACCCCTCCACTTT; CDR3: CASSGQGQTYSPLHF
J: TRBJ1-5; D: .; V: TRBV21-1; size: .; DNA: TGTGCCAGCAGCGATCCAGGGGGAGGACAGCCCCAGCATTTT; CDR3: CASSDPGGGQPQHF
J: TRBJ2-7; D: .; V: TRBV6-1; size: .; DNA: TGTGCCAGCAGTGAGCGACAGTTACCCTACGAGCAGTACTTC; CDR3: CASSERQLPYEQYF
J: TRBJ1-4; D: .; V: TRBV29-1; size: .; DNA: TGCAGCGCGGCGGGGCACAGCGAAAAACTGTTTTTT; CDR3: CSAAGHSEKLFF
J: TRBJ2-3; D: .; V: TRBV6-4; size: .; DNA: TGTGCCAGCAGTGAGCGAGATCTGGATACGCAGTATTTT; CDR3: CASSERDLDTQYF